This T cell receptor (beta chain) derives from a study of cytomegalovirus exposure and HLA in healthy donors (TCRdb year 2017). At the level of the whole study: In an earlier analysis of 450 to 750 of the donors, approximately 300 Gb of sequence data and 100 million or so unique TCR beta sequences from about 179 million T cells were reported. A few DR-DQ haplotypes were treated as single units for association and clustering because of strong linkage in the cohort. A later analysis re-analyzed previously published TCR beta repertoires from roughly 690 donors and added high-resolution HLA genotyping to study TCR occurrence patterns. Using immunosequencing, the study profiled T cell repertoires from roughly 650 subjects and related those repertoires to cytomegalovirus serostatus. In an earlier analysis of 500 to 650 of the donors, high-throughput TCR beta sequencing was used to judge whether each TCR beta V gene segment behaved as functional or pseudogenic. The number of typed donors differed by locus: 629-630 for A, B, C, DRB1 and DQB1; about 520 for DQA1; fewer than 610 for DPA1; and some 450 for DPB1. Along with the roughly 670-subject first cohort, a separate validation cohort of over a hundred different subjects was used. Donor age, sex, ethnicity and CMV serostatus were collected together with the repertoire data. An early release that covered about 600 HLA-typed donors contained 300 to 350 gigabases of sequencing data and approximately 85 million unique TCR sequences. A later genetic analysis used genome-wide SNP genotypes for about three fifths of the 666 donors, treating that subset as a discovery cohort. Of the approximately 400 genotyped donors, around 81% fell in the genetic ancestry cluster associated with self-reported Caucasian donors. The study combined high-throughput TCR immunosequencing, statistical association of individual TCRs with disease status, and machine learning to predict cytomegalovirus infection status. The later analysis used no new phenotypic data to find candidate immune exposures, relying instead on TCR beta sequences and their occurrence across donors. The study aimed to test whether cataloging public T cell receptors could reveal signatures of past pathogen exposure. Both class I and class II loci were covered by HLA typing, at four-digit resolution. Every repertoire in the discovery cohort had been generated on one and the same sequencing platform. On average, roughly 240,000 unique TCR beta nucleotide sequences were sequenced per donor among a few hundred genotyped donors of the cohort, with about 19% of those sequences being non-productive. On the study overall, not on this receptor specifically: Seventeen rarely observed V segments, including chromosome 9 orphons, were excluded from the earlier analysis of about 500 of the donors because counts were too low. Immune exposure information for the cohort was limited to CMV serostatus. Three of the identified cytomegalovirus-associated TCR beta chains were confirmed in vitro to be specific for cytomegalovirus antigens. HLA typing was unavailable for some donors at each locus, so association tests used only the typed subset. Sequencing depth was assumed to be roughly uniform across donors in the presence/absence analyses, though that assumption may not hold. A further reported finding was that TCR beta sequences accurately predicted the HLA-A and HLA-B alleles for most subjects in the first cohort. A later analysis associated approximately 17,000 TCR beta sequences with specific HLA alleles at a false discovery rate of 0.05. A cluster of highly shared sequence variants was judged likely to be a technical artifact of the sequencing pipeline. According to a later analysis, parvovirus B19, influenza, CMV and Epstein-Barr virus appeared linked to several top co-occurrence clusters. A later genetic analysis reported fewer N-insertions in productive TCRs among donors in an Asian-associated ancestry cluster than the roughly 700-donor mean. The study gave a list of under 200 TCR beta chains associated with cytomegalovirus. Some IMGT-functional V segments, including TRBV6-2 and TRBV6-3, could not be told apart with the 87-base-pair reads, so those segments were excluded. In a later analysis, HLA-associated TCR beta chains showed more clonal expansion and lower generation probabilities than non-associated chains that were equally common. In both the original and validation cohorts, the classifier was reported to diagnose cytomegalovirus status with high specificity and sensitivity. According to a later analysis, most CMV-associated TCR beta chains appeared to be HLA-restricted, and the HLA associations seemed to be driven largely by CMV exposure. A later analysis found that TCR association rates varied across HLA loci, with DRB1 alleles showing the most associated TCRs and HLA-C alleles the fewest. While some public TCRs were present in many individuals, most TCR sequences turned up only very rarely across donors. Correlated functional status among segregating V segments might reflect linkage disequilibrium, but an unknown experimental factor could not be ruled out. In this cohort, only TCR beta chains were sequenced, and detectable features were limited by the absence of alpha or paired-chain data. In an earlier analysis of around 600 of the donors, most TCR beta V segments were observed in productive rearrangements about 87% or about 30% of the time, broadly matching IMGT annotations. It was suggested by the authors that the approach could potentially be generalized to other disease states and immunological phenotypes. When HLA alleles, especially DR and DQ, strongly co-occurred, TCR associations were difficult to assign to individual alleles. V-gene and J-gene trimming of TCR beta chains was associated with a missense DCLRE1C variant in a later genetic analysis, and the association was replicated in an independent cohort.

The cohort consisted of some 730 healthy bone marrow donors. All cohort members were sampled while nominally healthy, although unrecorded immune exposures were likely present. The donor tested CMV seropositive, placing the donor among the 290 or so seropositive members of the cohort. A peripheral blood sample was collected from each donor, and TCR beta sequencing was performed on peripheral blood mononuclear cells. Genomic DNA was extracted from the blood cell samples with the Qiagen DNeasy Blood Extraction Kit. At the junction V is shortened by 6 bases and J by 9 bases, with 14 bases in between. From the germline V gene, CDR1 is SQVTM and CDR2 is ANQGSEA. The CDR3 has 11 amino acids, counting the end cysteine and phenylalanine. Only the CDR3 region is kept as DNA, spanning 33 bases read in frame from base 1. Library preparation used the immunoSEQ multiplex PCR assay. For the multiplex PCR, a mixture combining 60 forward primers for TCR Vbeta segments and 13 reverse primers for TCR Jbeta segments was used. A multiplex PCR assay on genomic DNA amplified the CDR3 region of rearranged TCR beta genes. The Illumina HiSeq System was used to sequence the amplified TCR beta libraries as 87-base-pair reads. On the authors' methods: A later analysis tallied approximately 87 million unique TCR beta chains across the 640 or so repertoires, and approximately 9.9 million of those chains were shared by two or more donors. A nearest-neighbor algorithm error-corrected the raw reads and collapsed the reads into unique sequences, merging closely related sequences to remove PCR and sequencing errors. CDR3 sequences were aligned to IMGT reference sequences to assign V, D and J gene segments. For a sequence to be retained, a match of at least six nucleotides to both a V gene segment and a J gene segment was required. Rearrangements were called productive when the CDR3 lacked stop codons and stayed in frame with V and J; all others were non-productive. CDR3 was defined according to IMGT convention as the region running from the second conserved V-encoded cysteine to the conserved J-encoded phenylalanine. Sequences without an unambiguous match to a single V gene segment were excluded from the earlier analysis of 450 to 650 of the donors. An earlier analysis of around 600 of the donors classified V segments as functional when productive rearrangements were above 56.7% and as segregating when the standard deviation between donors was above 5%. A statistical classification framework was developed to diagnose cytomegalovirus status using the catalog of TCR beta chain sequences. In a later analysis, V and J genes were assigned by comparing TCR nucleotide sequences against IMGT/GENE-DB human TR gene sequences. The TCRdist pipeline was used in a later analysis to assign CDR3 sequences and most-parsimonious VDJ recombination scenarios. In a later analysis, each TCR beta chain was defined by its CDR3 amino acid sequence together with its V-gene family, and reads without a unique V-gene family were excluded. In a later analysis, 500 to 650 highly shared, low-generation-probability nucleotide sequences were removed to address suspected cross-contamination and a sequencing artifact. For each public chain, a later analysis derived a clonal expansion index from normalized ranks of inferred template counts within each repertoire. In a later analysis, generation probabilities were computed with a VDJ recombination model fitted to out-of-frame rearrangements, and the resulting probabilities were checked against IGoR. In a later analysis, hypergeometric tests were used to score TCR-TCR, TCR-HLA and TCR-CMV co-occurrence, with a repertoire-size bias correction applied to TCR pairs. False discovery rates were estimated in a later analysis by permuting HLA or CMV assignments 20 times. In a later analysis, co-occurring TCRs were grouped with DBSCAN, and TCRdist sequence similarity was added when clustering was performed within HLA-allele-positive subsets. Repertoires with fewer than 30,000 or more than 120,000 public chains, plus five repertoires with anomalous nucleotide sharing, were excluded from co-occurrence clustering. The source is immuneACCESS, and TCRdb retained only in-frame sequences with V and J called. Part of the clones is not carried over; for the studies checked, unresolved V genes explain less than half of this, and the remainder is unexplained. V and J calls and clone size come straight from that table; D and trimming were deduced from the DNA. This sample holds around 140,000 clones; 75% to 80% were observed only once. The ten largest make up less than 3% of the sample.

There are a few counts of this clone. Which antigen it targets is not known. Per-base qualities were not stored, and no clone one base away is much larger. The origin of this receptor is a woman aged 18-30 years in good health and CMV-seropositive. The sample was PBMCs. The chain couples TRBV29-1 to TRBJ1-1; the D gene is possibly TRBD1, with 5 bases matching. The DNA sequence reads TGCAGCGTACAACCGGGACTAAAAGCTTTCTTT. It encodes CSVQPGLKAFF.